Below, 21 T cell receptor beta chains from the same sample are listed, as sequenced in a study of T cell changes during pregnancy in multiple sclerosis. Repertoires were generated with immunoSEQ multiplex PCR, while TCRdb's copy carries only in-frame clones and drops some. The sample lists about 100,000 clones; about 90% were seen once. The sequences come from peripheral blood, collected after pregnancy. Source of these receptors: a female donor with multiple sclerosis, enrolled in a pregnancy study.

This chain uses TRBV7-9 with TRBJ2-5, with 11 bases fitting TRBD1. J was trimmed by 3 bases and V by 1 base; bases with no gene match: 10. CDR1 SEHNR and CDR2 FQNEAQ come from the germline V gene (reference sequence). The CDR3 is 18 amino acids. The CDR3 DNA is TGTGCCAGCAGCTTAGGAAGGACAGGGGGCGCCGTTAAAGAGACCCAGTACTTC. Encoded protein: CASSLGRTGGAVKETQYF. The full variable domain, completed using reference TRBV7-9 and TRBJ2-5, is DTGVSQNPRHKITKRGQNVTFRCDPISEHNRLYWYRQTLGQGPEFLTYFQNEAQLEKSRLLSDRFSAERPKGSFSTLEIQRTEQGDSAMYLCASSLGRTGGAVKETQYFGPGTRLLVL.

V and J are TRBV7-3 and TRBJ2-1; the match to TRBD2 covers 10 bases. CDR1 and CDR2 (germline): SGHTA, FQGTGA. J gave up 7 bases and V 4 bases, and 7 bases lay outside the gene matches. CDR3 length: 15 residues. The DNA of the CDR3 is TGTGCCAGCAGCTCTTCTAGCGGGAGAGCGAATGAGCAGTTCTTC. This encodes CASSSSSGRANEQFF.

This chain links TRBV7-3 with TRBJ2-2; weak D call: TRBD2 (6 bases). The V gene's germline CDR1 is SGHTA and CDR2 FQGTGA. The CDR3 runs to 14 residues. V gave up 5 bases and J gave up 5 bases, with 12 bases separating them. Written as DNA, the CDR3 is TGTGCCAGCAGCCCGGGACTGGTAACCGGGGAGCTGTTTTTT. Its protein is CASSPGLVTGELFF.

V and J are TRBV7-2 and TRBJ2-5, with D possibly TRBD2 on 5 matching bases. V was clipped by 5 bases and J by 5 bases, with 12 bases between them. CDR3 length: 13 residues. From germline, CDR1 is SGHTA and CDR2 FQGNSA. The CDR3 sequence: CASSLRPGETQYF. CDR3 coding DNA: TGTGCCAGCAGCCTTAGGCCGGGGGAGACCCAGTACTTC.

The chain employs TRBV30 and TRBJ2-1; 8 positions match TRBD2. Germline CDR1 is GTSNPN and CDR2 is SVGIG (reference sequence). The trim removed 3 bases at V and 2 bases at J, leaving 6 bases unmatched. This CDR3 contains 15 residues. The CDR3 DNA reads TGTGCCTGGAGCCGGGGTAGCGGGGCCTACAATGAGCAGTTCTTC. It translates to CAWSRGSGAYNEQFF.

The chain employs TRBV5-1 and TRBJ1-5; D might be TRBD1 (5 bases). The germline CDR1 and CDR2 sequences are SGHRS and YFSETQ. Between the trimmed V and J ends, which lost 4 bases and 0 bases, there was a span of 8 bases. The CDR3 spans 14 residues. The CDR3 nucleotides read TGCGCCAGCAGCACAGGATATAGCAATCAGCCCCAGCATTTT. It translates to CASSTGYSNQPQHF.

J is TRBJ1-6 and V is TRBV11-3; 7 bases agree with TRBD1. The germline V gene has CDR1 SGHNT and CDR2 YENEEA. This CDR3 has 14 residues. V trimming: 2 bases; J trimming: 9 bases; junction bases outside the gene matches: 4. CDR3 amino acids: CASSLTGVGSPLHF. CDR3 sequence (DNA): TGTGCCAGCAGCTTAACAGGGGTAGGTTCACCCCTCCACTTT.

The chain joins TRBV10-3 to TRBJ1-1; 10 nucleotides agree with TRBD1. CDR3 size: 15 residues. CDR1 is ENHRY, CDR2 SYGVKD, per germline. Trimming removed 3 bases from V and 4 bases from J; junction bases left unmatched: 5. CDR3 sequence: CAISDRDRGGTEAFF. CDR3 in DNA: TGTGCCATCAGTGACAGGGACAGGGGAGGCACTGAAGCTTTCTTT.

CDR3 residues: CAWSDQGAGKETQYF. Written as DNA, the CDR3 is TGTGCCTGGAGTGATCAGGGTGCGGGGAAAGAGACCCAGTACTTC. This sequence joins TRBV30 and TRBJ2-5; tentatively, D is TRBD2 (6 bases). Trimming pared 1 base from V and 3 bases from J, leaving 15 bases between. This CDR3 comprises 15 residues. The V gene's germline CDR1 is GTSNPN and CDR2 SVGIG (reference sequence).

The chain employs TRBV7-3 and TRBJ1-5, with 8 bases that match TRBD1. CDR1 is SGHTA, CDR2 FQGTGA, per germline. This CDR3 contains 16 residues. J gave up 3 bases and V 7 bases, and 11 bases lay outside the gene matches. CDR3 nucleotides: TGTGCCAGCATAAGGACAGGGCCGAATTCCAATCAGCCCCAGCATTTT. This translates into CASIRTGPNSNQPQHF.

The rearrangement joins TRBV14 to TRBJ1-1; D uncertain. In germline, CDR1 is SGHDN, CDR2 FVKESK. CDR3 length equals 12 residues. V was clipped by 4 bases and J by 5 bases, with 8 bases between them. The CDR3 sequence: CASSRGHTEAFF. The CDR3 DNA reads as TGTGCCAGCAGCCGAGGGCATACTGAAGCTTTCTTT. The full variable domain, with the rest looked up from reference TRBV14 and TRBJ1-1, is EAGVTQFPSHSVIEKGQTVTLRCDPISGHDNLYWYRRVMGKEIKFLLHFVKESKQDESGMPNNRFLAERTGGTYSTLKVQPAELEDSGVYFCASSRGHTEAFFGQGTRLTVV.

This clone appeared a few times. The chain carries TRBV19 and TRBJ1-2; perhaps TRBD1 as D (6 bases). The CDR3 contains 12 residues. Germline V lookup: CDR1 LNHDA, CDR2 SQIVND (reference sequence). Trimming removed 2 bases from V and 8 bases from J, with 9 bases in between. The DNA of the CDR3 is TGTGCCAGTAGTATAACAGGGATGGGCTACACCTTC. Translation: CASSITGMGYTF.

This chain uses TRBV5-5 with TRBJ1-2, with 8 bases lining up with TRBD1. The trim removed 5 bases at V and 0 bases at J, leaving 3 bases unmatched. This CDR3 has 14 amino acids. The germline gives CDR1 SGHKS, CDR2 YYEKEE (reference sequence). DNA of the CDR3: TGTGCCAGCAGTATGGACAGGGCTAACTATGGCTACACCTTC. As protein: CASSMDRANYGYTF. The full variable domain, its missing parts supplied by reference TRBV5-5 and TRBJ1-2, is DAGVTQSPTHLIKTRGQQVTLRCSPISGHKSVSWYQQVLGQGPQFIFQYYEKEERGRGNFPDRFSARQFPNYSSELNVNALLLGDSALYLCASSMDRANYGYTFGSGTRLTVV.

This clone was counted once. The rearrangement joins TRBV7-2 to TRBJ2-3, with D possibly TRBD1 on 6 matching bases. Germline loops: CDR1 SGHTA, CDR2 FQGNSA. This CDR3 has 14 residues. The V end was cut by 4 bases, the J end by 4 bases, with 12 bases between. The CDR3 sequence: CASSSPGAPDTQYF. DNA for the CDR3: TGTGCCAGCAGCTCCCCAGGGGCGCCAGATACGCAGTATTTT.

V gene TRBV19 combines with J gene TRBJ1-2; 9 bases agree with TRBD1. The CDR3 spans 14 residues. CDR1 and CDR2 (germline): LNHDA, SQIVND (reference sequence). The V segment lost 4 bases and the J segment 4 bases; nucleotides outside the gene matches: 4. The CDR3: CASSRTGASYGYTF. The CDR3 coding sequence is TGTGCCAGTAGTAGGACAGGGGCGTCCTATGGCTACACCTTC.

Here the CDR3 DNA reads TGCGCCAGCAGCTTGGCTAGCGGGAACACCGGGGAGCTGTTTTTT. This sequence encodes CASSLASGNTGELFF. This chain joins TRBV5-1 and TRBJ2-2, with 7 bases aligning to TRBD2. The length of the CDR3 is 15 residues. J lost 1 base, V lost 0 bases, and 0 bases had no gene match. Per germline, CDR1 SGHRS and CDR2 YFSETQ.

V is TRBV18 and J is TRBJ1-5; perhaps TRBD1 as D (5 bases). The CDR3 runs 15 residues. CDR1 and CDR2 from the germline V gene are KGHSH and LQKENI. V lost 2 bases and J lost 5, with 13 bases in between. Here the CDR3 reads CASSPFPGMHQPQHF. The CDR3 DNA is TGTGCCAGCTCACCATTTCCAGGGATGCATCAGCCCCAGCATTTT.

This rearrangement joins TRBV7-9 to TRBJ2-1; a possible D gene is TRBD1 (6 bases). Trimming left V 1 base short and J 5 bases short, with 15 bases between. The CDR3 extends over 16 amino acids. Looked up from germline, CDR1 is SEHNR and CDR2 is FQNEAQ (reference sequence). CDR3 DNA: TGTGCCAGCAGCTTAGTTTTACAGGGTTACCACAATGAGCAGTTCTTC. Its protein is CASSLVLQGYHNEQFF.

The V and J genes are TRBV9 and TRBJ1-3, with a possible D match to TRBD1 (5 bases). Germline V lookup: CDR1 SGDLS, CDR2 YYNGEE. Trimming took 9 bases from V and 4 from J, leaving 17 bases between them. This CDR3 is built from 14 residues. The CDR3: CANSRRGNGNTIYF. In DNA, the CDR3 is TGTGCCAACAGTAGAAGGGGTAACGGAAACACCATATATTTT.

The chain employs TRBV5-4 and TRBJ2-2; 10 nucleotides line up with TRBD2. The CDR3 sequence is 14 residues long. Trimming took 1 base from V and 7 from J; bases not matched to a gene: 1. Germline V gene data show CDR1 as SGHNT and CDR2 as YYREEE (reference sequence). In DNA form, the CDR3 reads TGTGCCAGCAGCTTGAGGACTAGCGGCGGGGAGCTGTTTTTT. Translation: CASSLRTSGGELFF.

The CDR3 loop is CASSLAGQPSYEQYF. The CDR3 nucleotides read TGTGCCAGCAGCTTGGCTGGGCAACCTTCCTACGAGCAGTACTTC. The J gene is TRBJ2-7, the V gene TRBV11-3; D call uncertain. The V gene's germline CDR1 is SGHNT and CDR2 YENEEA. This CDR3 region has 15 residues. The V end lost 3 bases, the J end lost 1 base, and 13 bases lay between the germline ends. Full variable domain (remainder filled in from reference TRBV11-3 and TRBJ2-7): EAGVVQSPRYKIIEKKQPVAFWCNPISGHNTLYWYLQNLGQGPELLIRYENEEAVDDSQLPKDRFSAERLKGVDSTLKIQPAELGDSAVYLCASSLAGQPSYEQYFGPGTRLTVT.